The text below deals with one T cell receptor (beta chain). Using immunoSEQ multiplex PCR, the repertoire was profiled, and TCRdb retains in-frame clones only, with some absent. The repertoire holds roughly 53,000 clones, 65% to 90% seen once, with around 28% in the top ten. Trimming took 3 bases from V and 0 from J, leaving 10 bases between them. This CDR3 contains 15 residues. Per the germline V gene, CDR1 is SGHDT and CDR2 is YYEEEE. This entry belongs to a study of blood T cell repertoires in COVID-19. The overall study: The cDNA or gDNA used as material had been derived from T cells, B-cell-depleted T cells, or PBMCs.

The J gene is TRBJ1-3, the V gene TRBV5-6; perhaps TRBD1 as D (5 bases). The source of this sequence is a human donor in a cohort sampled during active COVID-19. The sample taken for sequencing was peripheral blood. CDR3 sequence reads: CASSSLTVSGNTIYF. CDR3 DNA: TGTGCCAGCAGCTCCCTGACAGTCTCTGGAAACACCATATATTTT.